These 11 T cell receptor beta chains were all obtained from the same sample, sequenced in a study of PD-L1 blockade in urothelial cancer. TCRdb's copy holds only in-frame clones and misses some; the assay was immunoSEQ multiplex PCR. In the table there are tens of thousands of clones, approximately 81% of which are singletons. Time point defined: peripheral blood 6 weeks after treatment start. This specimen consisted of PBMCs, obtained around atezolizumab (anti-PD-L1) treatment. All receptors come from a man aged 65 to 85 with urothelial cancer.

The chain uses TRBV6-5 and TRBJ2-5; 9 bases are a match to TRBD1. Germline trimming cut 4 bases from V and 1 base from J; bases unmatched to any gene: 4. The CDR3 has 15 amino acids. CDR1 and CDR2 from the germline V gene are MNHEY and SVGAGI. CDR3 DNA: TGTGCCAGCAGTTCGGACAGGGGATTCCAAGAGACCCAGTACTTC. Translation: CASSSDRGFQETQYF.

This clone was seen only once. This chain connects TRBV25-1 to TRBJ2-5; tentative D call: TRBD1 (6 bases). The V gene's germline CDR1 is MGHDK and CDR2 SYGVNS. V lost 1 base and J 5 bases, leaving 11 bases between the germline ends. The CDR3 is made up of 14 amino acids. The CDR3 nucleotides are TGTGCCAGCAGTGAATTCAGGGGTGGGGAGACCCAGTACTTC. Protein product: CASSEFRGGETQYF. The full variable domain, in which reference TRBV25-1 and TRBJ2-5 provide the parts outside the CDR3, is EADIYQTPRYLVIGTGKKITLECSQTMGHDKMYWYQQDPGMELHLIHYSYGVNSTEKGDLSSESTVSRIRTEHFPLTLESARPSHTSQYLCASSEFRGGETQYFGPGTRLLVL.

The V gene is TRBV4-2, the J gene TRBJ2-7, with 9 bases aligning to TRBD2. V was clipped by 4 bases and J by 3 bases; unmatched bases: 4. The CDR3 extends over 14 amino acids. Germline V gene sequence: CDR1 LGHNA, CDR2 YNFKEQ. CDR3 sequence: CASSPAGGSYEQYF. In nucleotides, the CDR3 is TGTGCCAGCAGCCCAGCGGGAGGCAGCTACGAGCAGTACTTC.

CDR3 residues: CASSTRTAGNTEAFF. CDR3 DNA sequence: TGCGCCAGCAGCACCCGGACAGCTGGGAACACTGAAGCTTTCTTT. This chain uses TRBV4-1 with TRBJ1-1, with TRBD1 as a possible D gene (6 bases). Trimming stripped 5 bases from V and 1 base from J, with 14 bases between. There are 15 residues in the CDR3. Germline CDR1 is MGHRA and CDR2 is YSYEKL.

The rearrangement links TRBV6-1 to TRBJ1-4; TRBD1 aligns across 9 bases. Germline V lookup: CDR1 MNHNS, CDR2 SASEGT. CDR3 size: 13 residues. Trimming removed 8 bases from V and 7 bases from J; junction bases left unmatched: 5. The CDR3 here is CASARDRAEKLFF. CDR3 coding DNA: TGTGCCAGCGCCCGGGACAGGGCTGAAAAACTGTTTTTT.

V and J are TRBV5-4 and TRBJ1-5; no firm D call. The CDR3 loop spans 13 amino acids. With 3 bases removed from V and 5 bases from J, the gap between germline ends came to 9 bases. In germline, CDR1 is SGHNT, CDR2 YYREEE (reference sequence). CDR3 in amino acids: CASSSGGDQPQHF. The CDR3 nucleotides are TGTGCCAGCAGCTCGGGCGGGGATCAGCCCCAGCATTTT.

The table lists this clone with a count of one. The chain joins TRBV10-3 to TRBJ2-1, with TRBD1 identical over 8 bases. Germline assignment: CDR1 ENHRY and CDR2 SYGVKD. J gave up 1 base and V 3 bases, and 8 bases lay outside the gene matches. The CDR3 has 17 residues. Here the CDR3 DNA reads TGTGCCATCAGTGACCAGGGGGCGATTTTTTCCTACAATGAGCAGTTCTTC. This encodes CAISDQGAIFSYNEQFF.

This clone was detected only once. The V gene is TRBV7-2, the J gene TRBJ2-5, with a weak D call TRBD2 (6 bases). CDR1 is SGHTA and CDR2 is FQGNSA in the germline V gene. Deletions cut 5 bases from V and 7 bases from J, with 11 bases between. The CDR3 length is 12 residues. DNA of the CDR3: TGTGCCAGCAGCCTTATGGGGGGGACCCAGTACTTC. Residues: CASSLMGGTQYF. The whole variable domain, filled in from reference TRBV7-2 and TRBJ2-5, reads GAGVSQSPSNKVTEKGKDVELRCDPISGHTALYWYRQSLGQGLEFLIYFQGNSAPDKSGLPSDRFSAERTGGSVSTLTIQRTQQEDSAVYLCASSLMGGTQYFGPGTRLLVL.

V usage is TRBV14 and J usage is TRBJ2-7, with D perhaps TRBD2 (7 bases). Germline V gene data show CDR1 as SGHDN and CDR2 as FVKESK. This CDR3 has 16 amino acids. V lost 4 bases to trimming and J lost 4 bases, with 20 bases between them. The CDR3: CASSRLGGRDLYEQYF. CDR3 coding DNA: TGTGCCAGCAGCCGCCTGGGGGGGCGGGACCTTTACGAGCAGTACTTC. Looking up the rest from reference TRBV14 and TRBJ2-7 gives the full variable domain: EAGVTQFPSHSVIEKGQTVTLRCDPISGHDNLYWYRRVMGKEIKFLLHFVKESKQDESGMPNNRFLAERTGGTYSTLKVQPAELEDSGVYFCASSRLGGRDLYEQYFGPGTRLTVT.

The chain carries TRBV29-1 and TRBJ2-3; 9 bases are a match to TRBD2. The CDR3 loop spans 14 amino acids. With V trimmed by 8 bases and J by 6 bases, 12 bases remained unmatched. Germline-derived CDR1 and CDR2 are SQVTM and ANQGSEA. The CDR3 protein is CSMKASGRSDTQYF. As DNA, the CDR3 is TGCAGCATGAAGGCGAGCGGGAGGTCGGATACGCAGTATTTT.

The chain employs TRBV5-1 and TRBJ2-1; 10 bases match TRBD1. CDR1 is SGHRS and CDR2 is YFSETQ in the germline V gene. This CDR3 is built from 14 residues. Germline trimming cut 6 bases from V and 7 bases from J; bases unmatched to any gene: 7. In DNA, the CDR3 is TGCGCCAGCAACCTCGACAGGGGGCAAAATGAGCAGTTCTTC. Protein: CASNLDRGQNEQFF.